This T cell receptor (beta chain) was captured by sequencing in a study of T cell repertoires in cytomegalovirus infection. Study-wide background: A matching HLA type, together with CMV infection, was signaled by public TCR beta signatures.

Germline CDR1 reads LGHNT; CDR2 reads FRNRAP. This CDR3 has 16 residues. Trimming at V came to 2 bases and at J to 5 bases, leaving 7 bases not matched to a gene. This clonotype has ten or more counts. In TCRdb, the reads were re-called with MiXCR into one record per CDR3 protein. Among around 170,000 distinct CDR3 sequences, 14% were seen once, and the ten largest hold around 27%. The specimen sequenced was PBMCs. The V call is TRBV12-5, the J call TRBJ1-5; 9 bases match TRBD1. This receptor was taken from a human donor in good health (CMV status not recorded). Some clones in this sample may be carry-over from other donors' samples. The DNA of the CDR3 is TGTGCTAGTGGTTTGTTCCGACAGGGGGGAGATCAGCCCCAGCATTTT. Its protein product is CASGLFRQGGDQPQHF.